The rows below give T cell receptor beta chains drawn from one sample of a study of shared clonotypes between healthy human individuals. TCRdb's table, derived via immunoSEQ multiplex PCR, lists solely in-frame clones and lacks some. Among hundreds of thousands of clones listed, more than 70% were seen once. Sequencing input: memory CD4+ T cells sorted from blood. The receptors were gathered from a woman aged 25 to 39 in good health. Both conserved end residues are part of each CDR3. The D gene is left open where the match is weak. Only part of the rows carry a size: once, few, many, or a class if the clone is expanded.

. | . | TRBJ2-2 | TRBV11-2 | CASSLLMDTGELFF | TGTGCCAGCAGCTTACTTATGGACACCGGGGAGCTGTTTTTT
TRBD2 | . | TRBJ2-5 | TRBV5-4 | CASSFQRDVAQYF | TGTGCCAGCAGCTTCCAGCGGGACGTGGCCCAGTACTTC
. | few | TRBJ2-7 | TRBV7-9 | CASSLGDPTVYEQYF | TGTGCCAGCAGCTTGGGAGACCCGACTGTATACGAGCAGTACTTC
. | . | TRBJ1-2 | TRBV6-4 | CASSADGNSYGYTF | TGTGCCAGCAGCGCGGACGGAAACAGTTATGGCTACACCTTC
. | . | TRBJ1-3 | TRBV19 | CASSTLNTIYF | TGTGCCAGTAGTACCTTAAACACCATATATTTT
. | . | TRBJ1-2 | TRBV30 | CASLHRVISNYGYTF | TGTGCTTCTCTACACCGGGTCATTAGTAACTATGGCTACACCTTC
. | . | TRBJ2-1 | TRBV11-2 | CASSGYRAGEQFF | TGTGCCAGCAGCGGTTACAGGGCGGGCGAGCAGTTCTTC
. | . | TRBJ1-1 | TRBV7-9 | CASSFFLNTEAFF | TGTGCCAGCAGCTTCTTCCTGAACACTGAAGCTTTCTTT
TRBD2 | . | TRBJ2-1 | TRBV4-2 | CASSQKSDSGRFNEQFF | TGTGCCAGCAGCCAAAAGTCGGACAGCGGGAGATTCAATGAGCAGTTCTTC
. | . | TRBJ1-5 | TRBV21-1 | CASSKYRQGPQHF | TGTGCCAGCAGCAAATATAGACAGGGGCCCCAGCATTTT
TRBD1 | . | TRBJ1-2 | TRBV28 | CASRVGTDLYGYTF | TGTGCCAGCAGGGTCGGGACAGATCTCTATGGCTACACCTTC
TRBD2 | . | TRBJ2-1 | TRBV11-2 | CASIQTSGSSYNEQFF | TGTGCCAGCATCCAAACTAGCGGGAGCTCCTACAATGAGCAGTTCTTC
. | once | TRBJ2-7 | TRBV10-3 | CAISEPQSAGTYEQYF | TGTGCCATCAGTGAGCCCCAATCCGCAGGGACCTACGAGCAGTACTTC
. | . | TRBJ1-2 | TRBV5-4 | CASSPGDFYGYTF | TGTGCCAGCAGCCCCGGGGATTTCTATGGCTACACCTTC
. | once | TRBJ2-1 | TRBV4-1 | CASSHQAEIVSYNEQFF | TGCGCCAGCAGCCACCAAGCGGAGATTGTCTCCTACAATGAGCAGTTCTTC
. | . | TRBJ2-1 | TRBV6-4 | CASSDTRHNEQFF | TGTGCCAGCAGTGACACCCGTCACAATGAGCAGTTCTTC
TRBD1 | . | TRBJ2-7 | TRBV7-9 | CASSSDRGPGEQYF | TGTGCCAGCAGCTCGGACAGGGGGCCAGGCGAGCAGTACTTC
. | many | TRBJ2-3 | TRBV29-1 | CSVYLTMTYTQYF | TGCAGCGTTTATTTGACCATGACCTATACGCAGTATTTT
TRBD2 | . | TRBJ2-7 | TRBV2 | CASSEGGTSATSSYEQYF | TGTGCCAGCAGTGAAGGGGGAACTAGCGCTACTAGCTCCTACGAGCAGTACTTC
TRBD1 | . | TRBJ1-5 | TRBV5-8 | CASSLDRGLTTNQPQHF | TGTGCCAGCAGCTTGGACAGGGGCCTAACCACGAATCAGCCCCAGCATTTT
TRBD1 | . | TRBJ2-1 | TRBV5-1 | CASSGDRANEQFF | TGCGCCAGCAGCGGAGACAGGGCCAATGAGCAGTTCTTC
TRBD2 | . | TRBJ2-3 | TRBV5-5 | CASSPTPTSAQYF | TGTGCCAGCAGCCCGACCCCGACTAGCGCGCAGTATTTT
. | . | TRBJ1-1 | TRBV9 | CASSVLAGTEAFF | TGTGCCAGCAGCGTACTAGCTGGGACTGAAGCTTTCTTT
TRBD1 | many | TRBJ1-5 | TRBV28 | CASSFPGQGAASNQPQHF | TGTGCCAGCAGTTTTCCGGGACAGGGGGCAGCGAGCAATCAGCCCCAGCATTTT
TRBD2 | . | TRBJ2-7 | TRBV15 | CATSRDRGAYEQYF | TGTGCCACCAGCAGAGACCGGGGGGCCTACGAGCAGTACTTC
. | . | TRBJ2-1 | TRBV18 | CASSPFTGNGEQFF | TGTGCCAGCTCACCTTTCACAGGGAATGGTGAGCAGTTCTTC
. | . | TRBJ1-2 | TRBV18 | CASSQTANYGYTF | TGTGCCAGCTCACAGACAGCTAACTATGGCTACACCTTC
TRBD2 | . | TRBJ2-5 | TRBV29-1 | CSVIGLAGTKETQYF | TGCAGCGTCATCGGACTAGCGGGAACCAAAGAGACCCAGTACTTC
. | . | TRBJ2-1 | TRBV4-1 | CASSQSGTRSGEQFF | TGCGCCAGCAGCCAGTCCGGGACGAGGTCGGGTGAGCAGTTCTTC
. | . | TRBJ2-1 | TRBV7-9 | CASSLNRLINEQFF | TGTGCCAGCAGCTTAAATCGTCTGATCAATGAGCAGTTCTTC
TRBD1 | once | TRBJ1-2 | TRBV28 | CASSLEGQGIWGYTF | TGTGCCAGCAGTTTAGAAGGACAGGGTATATGGGGCTACACCTTC
. | . | TRBJ1-4 | TRBV7-2 | CASSLSSGVEKLFF | TGTGCCAGCAGCTTATCCTCGGGGGTCGAAAAACTGTTTTTT
TRBD1 | . | TRBJ2-1 | TRBV7-9 | CASSSPGQSNEQFF | TGTGCCAGCAGCTCGCCGGGACAGAGCAATGAGCAGTTCTTC
. | once | TRBJ2-6 | TRBV18 | CASSPGGLYSGANVLTF | TGTGCCAGCTCACCGGGGGGATTGTACTCTGGGGCCAACGTCCTGACTTTC
. | once | TRBJ2-3 | TRBV7-2 | CASGLLGVADTQYF | TGTGCCAGCGGCTTATTGGGGGTCGCCGATACGCAGTATTTT
. | . | TRBJ1-1 | TRBV6-5 | CASSPRELNTEAFF | TGTGCCAGCAGCCCCCGGGAACTGAACACTGAAGCTTTCTTT
TRBD2 | . | TRBJ2-3 | TRBV5-1 | CASSLERGGTDTQYF | TGCGCCAGCAGCTTGGAACGGGGGGGCACAGATACGCAGTATTTT
TRBD2 | few | TRBJ2-7 | TRBV28 | CASSLSSGSVVEQYF | TGTGCCAGCAGTTTAAGCAGCGGGAGTGTGGTCGAGCAGTACTTC
TRBD2 | . | TRBJ2-3 | TRBV29-1 | CSVEGGLAGADTQYF | TGCAGCGTTGAAGGGGGACTAGCGGGAGCAGATACGCAGTATTTT
TRBD2 | . | TRBJ2-3 | TRBV5-6 | CASSLPGLATTDTQYF | TGTGCCAGCAGCCTACCGGGACTAGCGACCACAGATACGCAGTATTTT
TRBD1 | . | TRBJ2-5 | TRBV5-6 | CASSVGTGGEETQYF | TGTGCCAGCAGCGTTGGGACAGGGGGGGAGGAGACCCAGTACTTC
. | once | TRBJ2-2 | TRBV7-9 | CAGQYLARDTGELFF | TGTGCCGGGCAGTACTTGGCGCGGGACACCGGGGAGCTGTTTTTT
. | . | TRBJ2-3 | TRBV27 | CASTHISSTDTQYF | TGTGCCAGCACCCACATAAGCAGCACAGATACGCAGTATTTT
. | . | TRBJ1-2 | TRBV19 | CASSILPRTDSGYTF | TGTGCCAGTAGTATTCTTCCCCGAACAGATTCCGGCTACACCTTC